The 14 T cell receptor beta chains presented below share a single source sample, sequenced in a study of control samples from healthy donors and cancer patients. Here immunoSEQ multiplex PCR was the method, and the copy in TCRdb shows in-frame clones only, minus some. The sample shows 99,000 or so clones, around 80% of them seen only once. Input material: blood. These receptors were taken from a man aged 60-69 years in good health.

V and J are TRBV6-5 and TRBJ2-5; D not resolved. This CDR3 contains 13 residues. V lost 11 bases, J lost 4 bases, and 17 bases lay in between. Germline V gene sequence: CDR1 MNHEY, CDR2 SVGAGI. This CDR3 is CAGSGLETETQYF. CDR3 nucleotides: TGTGCCGGTTCGGGCCTAGAGACAGAGACCCAGTACTTC.

The chain carries TRBV5-6 and TRBJ2-7; D not certain. CDR3 length: 18 amino acids. In germline, CDR1 is SGHDT, CDR2 YYEEEE. The V gene lost 4 bases and the J gene lost 1 base, with 24 bases spanning the gap. As DNA, the CDR3 is TGTGCCAGCAGCCGAAGGACGGGTGGCGGTCTTTTATCCTACGAGCAGTACTTC. This sequence encodes CASSRRTGGGLLSYEQYF.

The J gene is TRBJ2-2, the V gene TRBV9; possible D gene TRBD2, 5 bases. CDR1 and CDR2 (germline): SGDLS, YYNGEE. The CDR3 totals 14 residues. Trimming pared 4 bases from V and 7 bases from J, leaving 14 bases between. CDR3 in DNA: TGTGCCAGCAGCCTCTCGGGAAACGGCGGGGAGCTGTTTTTT. Translation gives CASSLSGNGGELFF.

The chain carries TRBV4-2 and TRBJ2-7, with 8 bases matching TRBD2. J was trimmed by 3 bases and V by 2 bases; bases with no gene match: 3. CDR3 length: 14 residues. Germline CDR1 and CDR2: LGHNA and YNFKEQ. The CDR3 protein is CASSQSGGLYEQYF. CDR3 nucleotide sequence: TGTGCCAGCAGCCAATCGGGAGGGCTCTACGAGCAGTACTTC.

The chain employs TRBV5-4 and TRBJ2-1; TRBD2 matches 11 bases. V trimming: 4 bases; J trimming: 6 bases; junction bases outside the gene matches: 6. The germline gives CDR1 SGHNT, CDR2 YYREEE (reference sequence). The CDR3 is 15 amino acids. This CDR3 is CASSPGTSGPNEQFF. For the CDR3, the DNA is TGTGCCAGCAGCCCCGGGACTAGCGGTCCCAATGAGCAGTTCTTC.

The chain combines TRBV5-4 with TRBJ1-6; 10 nucleotides line up with TRBD1. The V gene end was trimmed by 5 bases and the J gene end by 7 bases; junction bases not matched to a gene: 12. CDR3 length: 17 amino acids. CDR1 is SGHNT, CDR2 YYREEE, per germline (reference sequence). CDR3 DNA sequence: TGTGCCAGCAGTTCAGTACGGGACAGGGGAGGAAATTCACCCCTCCACTTT. Its translation: CASSSVRDRGGNSPLHF.

This clone has only one observation. The V call is TRBV6-4, the J call TRBJ1-2; D is possibly TRBD1 (6 bases). This CDR3 has 15 residues. Germline V gene data show CDR1 as MRHNA and CDR2 as SNTAGT. V was trimmed by 3 bases and J by 7 bases, leaving 18 bases between them. CDR3 nucleotide sequence: TGTGCCAGCAGTGATTTGTCACAGGGTTTCGGTGGCTACACCTTC. Amino acid sequence: CASSDLSQGFGGYTF.

The table lists this clone with a count of one. CDR3 loop: CASSLDSREAFF. CDR3 in DNA: TGTGCCAGCAGCTTAGATTCTCGGGAAGCTTTCTTT. The V call is TRBV7-9, the J call TRBJ1-1; the D is unclear. CDR3 length: 12 amino acids. V was clipped by 1 base and J by 8 bases, with 8 bases between them. Per germline, CDR1 SEHNR and CDR2 FQNEAQ (reference sequence).

As for this clone: The sample holds other DNA sequences that translate to the same CDR3. The chain is built from TRBV4-1 and TRBJ2-7, with unresolved D. The CDR3 is 13 amino acids. CDR1 is MGHRA and CDR2 is YSYEKL in the germline V gene. The V end lost 0 bases, the J end lost 4 bases, and 7 bases lay between the germline ends. CDR3 bases: TGCGCCAGCAGCCAAGAGAGAAGTTACGAGCAGTACTTC. Translated: CASSQERSYEQYF.

This clone was seen more than once but under ten times. V gene TRBV7-8 combines with J gene TRBJ2-5; D is possibly TRBD2 (7 bases). Trimming cost V 5 bases and J 5 bases, with 24 bases left between them. The CDR3 spans 17 residues. Germline-derived CDR1 and CDR2 are SGHVS and FQNEAQ. CDR3 in amino acids: CASSPSWGGGLRETQYF. The CDR3 DNA follows: TGTGCCAGCAGCCCGTCATGGGGCGGGGGCCTCCGGGAGACCCAGTACTTC.

The chain is built from TRBV7-8 and TRBJ1-4, with a weak D call TRBD1 (6 bases). The germline CDR1 and CDR2 sequences are SGHVS and FQNEAQ. V lost 5 bases to trimming and J lost 4 bases, with 17 bases between them. The CDR3 totals 16 residues. The CDR3 sequence is CASSPPGTTFNEKLFF. The CDR3 DNA sequence: TGTGCCAGCAGCCCCCCCGGGACAACGTTTAATGAAAAACTGTTTTTT.

The genes are TRBV6-6 and TRBJ1-1, with a possible D match to TRBD1 (5 bases). This CDR3 contains 12 residues. The V end was cut by 6 bases, the J end by 5 bases, with 10 bases between. Germline V gene sequence: CDR1 MNHNY, CDR2 SVGAGI (reference sequence). Here the CDR3 reads CASSSGGTEAFF. The CDR3 DNA reads as TGTGCCAGCAGCTCCGGGGGGACTGAAGCTTTCTTT.

The rearrangement joins TRBV6-5 to TRBJ2-7, with a weak D call TRBD2 (6 bases). CDR1 MNHEY and CDR2 SVGAGI come from the germline V gene. The CDR3 runs to 14 residues. The V end was cut by 5 bases, the J end by 4 bases, with 15 bases between. The DNA of the CDR3 is TGTGCCAGCAGTCGGGACTCCCCGACTTACGAGCAGTACTTC. Encoded protein: CASSRDSPTYEQYF.

The chain carries TRBV6-5 and TRBJ1-2; possibly TRBD1 for D (5 bases). Trimming took off 2 bases at V and 4 bases at J, with 17 bases between the two ends. The CDR3 covers 16 residues. Per the germline V gene, CDR1 is MNHEY and CDR2 is SVGAGI. CDR3 loop: CASSYRGGGGGYGYTF. CDR3 bases: TGTGCCAGCAGTTACCGTGGTGGGGGAGGCGGCTATGGCTACACCTTC.